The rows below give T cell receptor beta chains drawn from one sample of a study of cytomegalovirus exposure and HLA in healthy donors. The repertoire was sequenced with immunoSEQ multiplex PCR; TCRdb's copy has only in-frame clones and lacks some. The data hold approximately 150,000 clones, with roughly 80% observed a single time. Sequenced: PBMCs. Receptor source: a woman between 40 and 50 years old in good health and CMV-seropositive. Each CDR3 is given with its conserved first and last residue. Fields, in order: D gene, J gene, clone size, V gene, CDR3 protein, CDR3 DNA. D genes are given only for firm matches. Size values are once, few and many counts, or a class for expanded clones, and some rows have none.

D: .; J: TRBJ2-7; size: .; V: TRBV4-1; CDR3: CASSQAAGRSYEQYF; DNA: TGCGCCAGCAGCCAAGCAGCGGGTCGCTCCTACGAGCAGTACTTC
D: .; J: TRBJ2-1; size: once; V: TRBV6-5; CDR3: CASTPPGGARQFF; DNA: TGTGCCAGCACCCCTCCTGGGGGGGCCCGGCAGTTCTTC
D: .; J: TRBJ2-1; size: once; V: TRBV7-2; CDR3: CASSPAAGAGEQFF; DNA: TGTGCCAGCAGCCCCGCGGCCGGCGCCGGGGAGCAGTTCTTC
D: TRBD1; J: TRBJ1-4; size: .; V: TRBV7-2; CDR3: CASSLATTGQLEKLFF; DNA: TGTGCCAGCAGCTTAGCCACTACGGGACAGCTCGAAAAACTGTTTTTT
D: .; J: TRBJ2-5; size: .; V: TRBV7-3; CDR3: CASSLDLGAQYF; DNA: TGTGCCAGCAGCCTGGACCTCGGGGCCCAGTACTTC
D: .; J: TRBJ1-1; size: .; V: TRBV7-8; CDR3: CASSLPGAMNTEAFF; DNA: TGTGCCAGCAGCTTACCGGGAGCCATGAACACTGAAGCTTTCTTT
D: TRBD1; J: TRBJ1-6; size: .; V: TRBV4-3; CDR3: CASSQLTGGVSPLHF; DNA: TGCGCCAGCAGCCAACTGACAGGGGGCGTATCACCCCTCCACTTT
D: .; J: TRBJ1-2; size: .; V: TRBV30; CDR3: CAWSEARLYGYTF; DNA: TGTGCCTGGTCGGAGGCGCGGCTTTATGGCTACACCTTC
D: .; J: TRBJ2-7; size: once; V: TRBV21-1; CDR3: CATPGLPSYEQYF; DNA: TGTGCCACGCCGGGACTACCCTCCTACGAGCAGTACTTC
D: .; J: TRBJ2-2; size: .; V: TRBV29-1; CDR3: CSVESTGSNTGELFF; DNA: TGCAGCGTTGAATCTACAGGATCGAACACCGGGGAGCTGTTTTTT
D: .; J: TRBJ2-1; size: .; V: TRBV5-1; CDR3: CASSYRVGDEQFF; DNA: TGCGCCAGCAGCTACAGGGTCGGAGATGAGCAGTTCTTC
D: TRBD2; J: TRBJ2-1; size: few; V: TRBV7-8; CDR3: CASSLATGLGGNEQFF; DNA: TGTGCCAGCAGCTTAGCAACGGGACTAGGAGGCAATGAGCAGTTCTTC
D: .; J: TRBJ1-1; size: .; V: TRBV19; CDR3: CASSMGQRNTEAFF; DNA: TGTGCCAGTAGTATGGGACAACGAAACACTGAAGCTTTCTTT
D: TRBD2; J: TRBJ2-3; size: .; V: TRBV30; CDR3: CARDPGLRTDTQYF; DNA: TGTGCCAGAGATCCGGGACTACGCACAGATACGCAGTATTTT
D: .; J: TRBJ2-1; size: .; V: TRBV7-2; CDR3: CASTHRYADEQFF; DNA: TGTGCCAGCACGCATCGTTATGCGGATGAGCAGTTCTTC
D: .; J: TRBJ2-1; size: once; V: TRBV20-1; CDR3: CSASHPREQFF; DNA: TGCAGTGCTAGTCATCCTCGGGAGCAGTTCTTC
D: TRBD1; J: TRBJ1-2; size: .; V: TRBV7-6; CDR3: CASSPDREGYGYTF; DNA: TGTGCCAGCAGCCCGGACAGGGAGGGGTATGGCTACACCTTC
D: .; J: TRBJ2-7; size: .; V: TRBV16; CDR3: CATTSRAREQYF; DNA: TGTGCCACCACCTCGAGGGCGAGAGAGCAGTACTTC
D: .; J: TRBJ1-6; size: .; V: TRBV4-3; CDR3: CASNRNRVVNSPLHF; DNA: TGCGCCAGCAACCGCAACAGGGTTGTGAATTCACCCCTCCACTTT
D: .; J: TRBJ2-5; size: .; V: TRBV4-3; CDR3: CASSQGLAGRETQYF; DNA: TGCGCCAGCAGCCAAGGGCTAGCCGGACGAGAGACCCAGTACTTC
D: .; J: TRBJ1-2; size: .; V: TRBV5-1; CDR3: CASSLAREDYGYTF; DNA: TGCGCCAGCAGCTTGGCCAGGGAGGACTATGGCTACACCTTC
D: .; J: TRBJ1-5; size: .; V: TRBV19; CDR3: CASSPRLGENQPQHF; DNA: TGTGCCAGTAGTCCCCGGTTGGGCGAGAATCAGCCCCAGCATTTT
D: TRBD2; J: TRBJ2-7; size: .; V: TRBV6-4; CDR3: CASSDSLREYKSYEQYF; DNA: TGTGCCAGCAGTGACTCTTTGCGGGAGTACAAGTCCTACGAGCAGTACTTC
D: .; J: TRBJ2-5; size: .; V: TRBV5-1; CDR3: CASSLTSTGGETQYF; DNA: TGCGCCAGCAGCTTGACATCAACCGGGGGAGAGACCCAGTACTTC
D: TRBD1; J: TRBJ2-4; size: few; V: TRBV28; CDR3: CASSLAGQGELIIQYF; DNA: TGTGCCAGCAGTTTAGCAGGACAGGGGGAACTAATCATTCAGTACTTC
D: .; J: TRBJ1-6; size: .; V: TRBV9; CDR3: CASTSLAGNGSPLHF; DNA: TGTGCCAGCACCAGTTTAGCGGGAAATGGTTCACCCCTCCACTTT
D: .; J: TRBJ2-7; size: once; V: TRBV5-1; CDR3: CASSQTRAYEQYF; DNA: TGCGCCAGCAGCCAGACTAGAGCCTACGAGCAGTACTTC
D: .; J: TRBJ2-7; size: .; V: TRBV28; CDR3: CASRGGRRPVYEQYF; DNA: TGTGCCAGCCGCGGCGGGCGAAGGCCAGTCTACGAGCAGTACTTC
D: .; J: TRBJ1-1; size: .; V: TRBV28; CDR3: CASIGQMNTEAFF; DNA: TGTGCCAGCATCGGACAGATGAACACTGAAGCTTTCTTT
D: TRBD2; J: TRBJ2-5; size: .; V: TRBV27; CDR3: CASSSAWGGSETQYF; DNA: TGTGCCAGCAGTTCAGCTTGGGGGGGGTCGGAGACCCAGTACTTC
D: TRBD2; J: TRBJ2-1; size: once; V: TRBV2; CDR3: CASSEVAGGYNEQFF; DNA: TGTGCCAGCAGTGAAGTTGCGGGGGGTTACAATGAGCAGTTCTTC
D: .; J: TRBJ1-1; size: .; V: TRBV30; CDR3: CAWSRGSNTEAFF; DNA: TGTGCCTGGAGCCGAGGTTCGAACACTGAAGCTTTCTTT
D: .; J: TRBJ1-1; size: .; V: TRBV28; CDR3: CASSPSTGGGTEAFF; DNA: TGTGCCAGCAGCCCTTCAACGGGGGGCGGAACTGAAGCTTTCTTT
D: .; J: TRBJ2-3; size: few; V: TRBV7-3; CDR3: CASSLGGGAGDTQYF; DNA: TGTGCCAGCAGCTTAGGTGGGGGGGCTGGAGATACGCAGTATTTT
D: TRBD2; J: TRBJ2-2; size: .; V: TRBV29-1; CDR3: CSVYSGRKAGELFF; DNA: TGCAGCGTTTATAGCGGGAGGAAGGCCGGGGAGCTGTTTTTT
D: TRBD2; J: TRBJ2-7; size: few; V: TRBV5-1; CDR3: CASSLGGRLAGAYEQYF; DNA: TGCGCCAGCAGCTTGGGGGGTCGGCTAGCGGGAGCCTACGAGCAGTACTTC